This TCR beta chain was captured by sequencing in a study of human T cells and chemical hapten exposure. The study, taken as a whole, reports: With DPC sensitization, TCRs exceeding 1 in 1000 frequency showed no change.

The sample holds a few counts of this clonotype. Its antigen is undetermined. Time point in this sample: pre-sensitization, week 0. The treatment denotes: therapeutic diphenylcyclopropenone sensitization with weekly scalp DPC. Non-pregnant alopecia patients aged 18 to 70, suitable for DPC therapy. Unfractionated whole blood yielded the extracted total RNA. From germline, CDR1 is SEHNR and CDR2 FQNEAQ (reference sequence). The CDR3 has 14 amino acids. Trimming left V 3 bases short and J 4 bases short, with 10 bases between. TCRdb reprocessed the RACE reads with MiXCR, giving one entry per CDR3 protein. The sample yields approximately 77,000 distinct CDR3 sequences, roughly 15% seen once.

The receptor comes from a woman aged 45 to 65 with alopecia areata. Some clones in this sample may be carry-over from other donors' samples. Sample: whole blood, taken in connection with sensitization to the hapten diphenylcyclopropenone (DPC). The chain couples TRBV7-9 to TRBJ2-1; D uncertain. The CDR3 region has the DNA TGTGCCAGCAGCTTGGACCTATTATACAATGAGCAGTTCTTC. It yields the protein CASSLDLLYNEQFF.